A single sample is the source of the 30 T cell receptor beta chains below, sequenced in a study of post-analysis software for immune sequencing data. Study-wide findings and caveats: Five or six TRBV segments, TRBV5-6, TRBV5-1 and TRBV20-1 among them, were found more frequent in patients than controls.

Unique molecular identifiers had been added to the TCR beta cDNA libraries. TCRdb independently ran MiXCR on the PCR reads; one entry per CDR3 protein. The repertoire holds around 250,000 distinct CDR3 sequences, with 30% to 45% as singletons. The antigens of these receptors remain unknown. The specimen sequenced was blood. The receptors come from a girl aged 5-17 years with multiple sclerosis.

This clonotype was observed at least ten times. The chain couples TRBV7-2 to TRBJ2-1; maybe TRBD1 (7 bases). This CDR3 has 15 amino acids. Germline V gene sequence: CDR1 SGHTA, CDR2 FQGNSA. V shed 5 bases and J shed 6 bases, with 17 bases lying between them. In nucleotides, the CDR3 is TGTGCCAGCAGCCGGGGGCGGGACAGCTTCAATGAGCAGTTCTTC. Translating it yields CASSRGRDSFNEQFF.

The sample holds many counts of this clonotype. The J gene is TRBJ2-3, the V gene TRBV9; no clear D gene. This CDR3 is built from 11 residues. The ends were cut back, 4 bases at V and 6 bases at J, with 6 bases in the middle. In germline, CDR1 is SGDLS, CDR2 YYNGEE. For the CDR3, the DNA is TGTGCCAGCAGCTTCGAGGATACGCAGTATTTT. Amino acids: CASSFEDTQYF.

This clonotype was picked up many times. This chain links TRBV12-3 or TRBV12-4 with TRBJ2-5; tentative D call: TRBD1 (5 bases). CDR3 length: 14 amino acids. The V gene lost 1 base and the J gene lost 4 bases, with 10 bases spanning the gap. The CDR3 sequence: CASSLGRGAETQYF. The DNA for the CDR3 is TGTGCCAGCAGTTTAGGAAGGGGCGCAGAGACCCAGTACTTC.

This clonotype is a singleton in its sample. This may be a read error, as it is one base from a much larger clone. The chain is built from TRBV12-3 or TRBV12-4 and TRBJ2-2; the D gene could be TRBD1 or TRBD2 (5 bases each). The CDR3 consists of 15 residues. The CDR3 DNA reads as TGTGCCGGCAGTTTCGGGGCCACGAACACCGGGGAGCTGTTTTTT. It is translated as CAGSFGATNTGELFF.

This clonotype was observed at least ten times. V usage is TRBV29-1 and J usage is TRBJ2-4, with 7 bases that match TRBD1. This CDR3 is built from 11 residues. Germline V gives CDR1 SQVTM, CDR2 ANQGSEA. The junction had 5 bases not matched to a gene; V was cut back by 7 bases and J by 8 bases. This CDR3 is CSARQGHIQYF. In nucleotides, the CDR3 is TGCAGCGCGAGACAGGGTCACATTCAGTACTTC.

Many counts were recorded for this clonotype. The chain couples TRBV7-6 to TRBJ2-2, with a possible D match to TRBD2 (5 bases). The V end lost 3 bases, the J end lost 6 bases, and 8 bases lay between the germline ends. The CDR3 runs 13 residues. Germline CDR1 reads SGHVS; CDR2 reads FNYEAQ. In DNA, the CDR3 is TGTGCCAGCAGCTTCTCTAGCCCCGGGGAGCTGTTTTTT. Translated, it gives CASSFSSPGELFF.

This clonotype was picked up many times. The V call is TRBV24-1, the J call TRBJ1-2; D call uncertain. The V end was cut by 1 base, the J end by 7 bases, with 6 bases between. CDR3 length: 12 amino acids. Germline V CDR1 and CDR2: KGHDR, SFDVKD. This CDR3 reads CATSDLSVGYTF. CDR3 bases: TGTGCCACCAGTGATTTATCTGTTGGCTACACCTTC.

This clonotype occurred a few times. The gene calls are TRBV5-1 and TRBJ2-2; no definite D call. Trimming left V 6 bases short and J 4 bases short, with 4 bases between. The CDR3 sequence is 11 residues long. Per germline, CDR1 SGHRS and CDR2 YFSETQ. The CDR3 loop is CASKSTGELFF. In DNA form, the CDR3 reads TGCGCCAGCAAATCCACCGGGGAGCTGTTTTTT. Together with reference TRBV5-1 and TRBJ2-2, the CDR3 gives the full variable domain: KAGVTQTPRYLIKTRGQQVTLSCSPISGHRSVSWYQQTPGQGLQFLFEYFSETQRNKGNFPGRFSGRQFSNSRSEMNVSTLELGDSALYLCASKSTGELFFGEGSRLTVL.

In regard to this clonotype: A read error is possible here, since a much larger clone lies one base away. The gene calls are TRBV7-2 and TRBJ1-4, with 12 bases that match TRBD1. This CDR3 contains 15 residues. Germline V CDR1 and CDR2: SGHTA, FQGNSA. The CDR3 reads CASSLAGQGAEKRFF. The CDR3 bases are TGTGCCAGCAGCTTAGCGGGACAGGGGGCGGAAAAACGGTTTTTT.

A note on this clonotype: This may come from a read error, since a much larger clone is one base off. The J gene is TRBJ2-6, the V gene TRBV6-4, with a tentative D call TRBD1 (6 bases). Germline-derived CDR1 and CDR2 are MRHNA and SNTAGT. There are 15 residues in the CDR3. The CDR3, as DNA: TGTGCCAGCAGTGACGGGGGCTCTGGGGCCAACGTCCCGACTTTC. Its protein product is CASSDGGSGANVPTF.

This clonotype has ten or more counts. The chain recombines TRBV6-1 with TRBJ1-5; 7 bases agree with TRBD1. Germline trimming cut 6 bases from V and 4 bases from J; bases unmatched to any gene: 6. The CDR3 spans 14 residues. The germline V gene has CDR1 MNHNS and CDR2 SASEGT. This CDR3 is CASSFDRANQPQHF. CDR3 coding DNA: TGTGCCAGCAGCTTTGACAGGGCTAATCAGCCCCAGCATTTT.

This clonotype was counted at least ten times. The J gene is TRBJ2-4, the V gene TRBV6-4, with TRBD2 matching 7 bases. Looked up from germline, CDR1 is MRHNA and CDR2 is SNTAGT. CDR3 size: 17 residues. Trimming removed 0 bases from V and 0 bases from J; junction bases left unmatched: 5. The CDR3 DNA is TGTGCCAGCAGTGACTCGGGAGGGGAACTAGCCAAAAACATTCAGTACTTC. Its translation is CASSDSGGELAKNIQYF.

The rearrangement links TRBV28 to TRBJ1-5, with a weak D call TRBD1 (6 bases). V shed 5 bases and J shed 2 bases, with 22 bases lying between them. Germline loops: CDR1 MDHEN, CDR2 SYDVKM. The CDR3 runs to 18 residues. CDR3 sequence reads: CASSPTRPRGPGNQPQHF. The CDR3 nucleotides are TGTGCCAGCAGTCCCACCCGGCCCCGGGGGCCTGGCAATCAGCCCCAGCATTTT.

The chain recombines TRBV20-1 with TRBJ2-7, with 8 bases identical to TRBD1. CDR1 DFQATT and CDR2 SNEGSKA come from the germline V gene (reference sequence). The junction had 9 bases not matched to a gene; V was cut back by 6 bases and J by 2 bases. There are 14 residues in the CDR3. CDR3: CSARDRRKTYEQYF. CDR3 DNA sequence: TGCAGTGCCAGGGACAGGCGGAAGACCTACGAGCAGTACTTC.

This clonotype turned up a few times. This sequence joins TRBV6-5 and TRBJ1-1; TRBD1 might be the D (6 bases). V dropped 2 bases and J dropped 10 bases, with 17 bases sitting between them. The CDR3 sequence is 14 residues long. The germline V gene encodes CDR1 MNHEY and CDR2 SVGAGI. The CDR3 here is CASSYRDGGRGAFF. For the CDR3, the DNA is TGTGCCAGCAGTTACCGAGACGGGGGGCGCGGAGCTTTCTTT.

This clonotype has a handful of counts. J is TRBJ1-6 and V is TRBV5-1; possibly TRBD1 for D (6 bases). The CDR3 is made up of 16 amino acids. V was shortened by 4 bases and J by 7 bases, with 18 bases between the two germline ends. Germline assignment: CDR1 SGHRS and CDR2 YFSETQ. The CDR3 protein is CASSRTRGGSNSPLHF. DNA for the CDR3: TGCGCCAGCAGCAGAACCAGGGGAGGCTCAAATTCACCCCTCCACTTT.

This clonotype was seen only once. This may be a read error, as it is one base from a much larger clone. The chain uses TRBV6-5 and TRBJ1-1; D is ambiguous. Looked up from germline, CDR1 is MNHEY and CDR2 is SVGAGI. V lost 6 bases, J lost 0 bases, and 20 bases lay in between. The CDR3 extends over 17 amino acids. The CDR3 DNA reads TGTGCCAGCAGGTACGGCCCAGTACAAAGAGTGAACACTGAAGCTTTCTTT. It specifies CASRYGPVQRVNTEAFF.

This clonotype was seen more than once but under ten times. This chain uses TRBV4-2 with TRBJ1-3, with D possibly TRBD1 on 6 matching bases. Germline values: CDR1 LGHNA, CDR2 YNFKEQ. The CDR3 length is 17 residues. The V and J ends lost 3 bases and 0 bases respectively, with 15 bases between them. The CDR3: CASSQEDSFFSGNTIYF. The CDR3 coding sequence is TGTGCCAGCAGCCAGGAGGACAGCTTTTTCTCTGGAAACACCATATATTTT.

The chain carries TRBV20-1 and TRBJ2-5; 9 bases match TRBD2. The J call may be mistaken, given a closer DNA end match to TRBJ2-7. Looked up from germline, CDR1 is DFQATT and CDR2 is SNEGSKA (reference sequence). The CDR3 has 14 amino acids. This CDR3 is CSARGIAGAYEQYF. In DNA form, the CDR3 reads TGCAGTGCTAGAGGTATAGCGGGAGCTTACGAGCAGTACTTC.

The chain employs TRBV12-3 or TRBV12-4 and TRBJ2-7; 10 bases map to TRBD2. V gave up 6 bases and J gave up 7 bases; unmatched junction bases: 18. CDR3 size: 17 residues. The CDR3 DNA reads TGTGCCAGCAGGCTAGGTCTCGGGCTAGCGGGAGAGAATGAGCAGTACTTC. Its translation: CASRLGLGLAGENEQYF.

V and J are TRBV5-1 and TRBJ1-1; TRBD1 matches at 11 bases. V shed 2 bases and J 0 bases; nucleotides not matched to a gene: 12. This CDR3 has 19 residues. Germline lookup yields CDR1 SGHRS and CDR2 YFSETQ. CDR3 nucleotides: TGCGCCAGCAGCTTCTCGGACAGGGGGCATTTTAAGATGAACACTGAAGCTTTCTTT. It specifies CASSFSDRGHFKMNTEAFF.

The chain is built from TRBV5-1 and TRBJ2-3, with 14 bases identical to TRBD2. The CDR3 runs to 18 residues. Germline V lookup: CDR1 SGHRS, CDR2 YFSETQ. V lost 0 bases to trimming and J lost 2 bases; unmatched junction nucleotides: 5. CDR3 sequence reads: CASSLEGTSGGYTDTQYF. The CDR3 DNA is TGCGCCAGCAGCTTGGAGGGGACTAGCGGGGGATACACAGATACGCAGTATTTT.

As to this clonotype: A much larger clonotype is one base distant, so this may be a read error. DNA for the CDR3: TGTGCCAGCAGGTATCCGGGACAGGAGTGCAATGAGCAGTTCTTC. Protein product: CASRYPGQECNEQFF. V usage is TRBV7-7 and J usage is TRBJ2-1, with 8 bases lining up with TRBD1. From germline, CDR1 is SSHAT and CDR2 FNYEAQ (reference sequence). This CDR3 spans 15 amino acids. Trimming removed 6 bases from V and 6 bases from J; junction bases left unmatched: 10.

This chain links TRBV5-1 with TRBJ2-7; D is ambiguous. V was shortened by 0 bases and J by 0 bases, with 7 bases between the two germline ends. This CDR3 is built from 14 residues. The germline V gene encodes CDR1 SGHRS and CDR2 YFSETQ. The CDR3 bases are TGCGCCAGCAGCTTGGAACACAGCTCCTACGAGCAGTACTTC. Protein: CASSLEHSSYEQYF.

Comment on this clonotype: This may arise from a read error, as a much more abundant clone is one base away. V is TRBV6-1 and J is TRBJ2-7; no clear D gene. The ends were cut back, 10 bases at V and 7 bases at J, with 14 bases in the middle. CDR1 is MNHNS, CDR2 SASEGT, per germline. This CDR3 spans 11 amino acids. The CDR3 DNA reads TGTGCCACTGTTACGGGCAATGAGCAGTACTTC. Translated: CATVTGNEQYF.

V usage is TRBV27 and J usage is TRBJ1-1; TRBD1 might be the D (6 bases). This CDR3 has 13 residues. Germline V gene sequence: CDR1 MNHEY, CDR2 SMNVEV (reference sequence). The germline V and J ends were trimmed by 10 bases and 5 bases, with 17 bases remaining between them. In DNA, the CDR3 is TGTGCCACCGCTGAGGGGGGTTTAACTGAAGCTTTCTTT. It yields the protein CATAEGGLTEAFF.

The rearrangement uses TRBV6-5 and TRBJ1-2; TRBD1 is a possible D gene (6 bases). The CDR3 runs 13 residues. Per germline, CDR1 MNHEY and CDR2 SVGAGI. V lost 8 bases to trimming and J lost 3 bases, with 13 bases between them. CDR3 amino acids: CASGIGQYYGYTF. The CDR3 region has the DNA TGTGCCAGCGGAATCGGACAGTACTATGGCTACACCTTC.

On this clonotype: At one boundary the junction diverges from the germline segment, which might be a read error. The V call is TRBV2, the J call TRBJ1-1, with TRBD1 as a possible D gene (5 bases). CDR3 length: 14 amino acids. CDR1 is SNHLY, CDR2 FYNNEI, per germline. CDR3: CASSPSTVNTEVFF. DNA of the CDR3: TGTGCCAGCAGTCCATCGACAGTGAACACTGAAGTTTTCTTT.

The rearrangement links TRBV3-1 to TRBJ2-1; TRBD2 agrees at 10 bases. The CDR3 is 17 residues long. Germline values: CDR1 LGHDT, CDR2 YNNKEL (reference sequence). The J segment lost 2 bases and the V segment lost 1 base, leaving 5 bases of the junction unmatched. The CDR3 loop is CASSQVFGLAAYNEQFF. The CDR3 region has the DNA TGTGCCAGCAGCCAAGTGTTTGGACTAGCGGCCTACAATGAGCAGTTCTTC.

Many counts were recorded for this clonotype. The chain recombines TRBV20-1 with TRBJ1-2; D may be TRBD1 (5 bases). Germline-derived CDR1 and CDR2 are DFQATT and SNEGSKA (reference sequence). The CDR3 is 11 amino acids. V was cut by 3 bases and J by 6 bases, with 8 bases left in between. The CDR3 loop is CSASVRDGYTF. In nucleotides, the CDR3 is TGCAGTGCTAGTGTCAGGGATGGCTACACCTTC.